This T cell receptor beta chain was profiled in a study of T cells in narcolepsy. Findings and limits, study-wide: No autoreactive T cell clone sequences appeared in some memory CD4+ repertoires.

For this clone: Its antigen remains unidentified.

Here immunoSEQ multiplex PCR was the method, and the copy in TCRdb shows in-frame clones only, minus some. The profile shows under 35,000 clones, around 83% of them singletons. This CDR3 has 14 amino acids. Trimming took 8 bases from V and 6 from J, leaving 20 bases between them. Per germline, CDR1 MNHNS and CDR2 SASEGT. The V and J genes are TRBV6-1 and TRBJ2-7; no clear D gene. The clonotype originates from a human donor in good health. Sample: memory (CD45RA-) CD4+ T cells from blood. In DNA, the CDR3 is TGTGCCAGCGAATTATTCAGGTTGGGGTCCGAGCAGTACTTC. Its translation: CASELFRLGSEQYF.